The rows below give T cell receptor beta chains drawn from one sample of a study of a mutant IDH1 vaccine in newly diagnosed glioma. The antigens for these receptors are not known. Sequencing used immunoSEQ multiplex PCR; TCRdb keeps in-frame clones, though not all of them. Here the sample spans some 48,000 clones, about 77% being singletons. The sequencing used PBMCs, collected from a glioma patient whose treatment included an IDH1 peptide vaccine. The receptors were gathered from a woman aged 40 to 50 with glioma. Both conserved end residues are part of each CDR3. Each record gives: V gene, J gene, CDR3 length, clone size, D gene, CDR3 DNA, CDR3 protein. A D gene is named only where the DNA matches it firmly. Clone size appears in some rows only: once, few, many, or a class for an expanded clone.

TRBV5-1	TRBJ1-1	13	.	.	TGCGCCAGCAGCTTGACGGTCAACACTGAAGCTTTCTTT	CASSLTVNTEAFF
TRBV7-2	TRBJ1-4	14	.	TRBD1	TGTGCCAGCAGCTTTTCCGGGACAGAGGAAAAACTGTTTTTT	CASSFSGTEEKLFF
TRBV5-1	TRBJ2-5	13	.	.	TGCGCCAGCAGCGGGACACTCCAAGAGACCCAGTACTTC	CASSGTLQETQYF
TRBV30	TRBJ1-2	13	.	.	TGTGCCTGGAGTGTATTACCGGGCGCGGGGGTGGCCTTC	CAWSVLPGAGVAF
TRBV7-2	TRBJ2-2	16	few	TRBD1	TGTGCCAGCAGCTTCCTTCTTACAGGGGGCTCCGGGGAGCTGTTTTTT	CASSFLLTGGSGELFF
TRBV19	TRBJ1-1	13	.	.	TGTGCCAGTAGGGGGCCTTTCGGGACTGAAGCTTTCTTT	CASRGPFGTEAFF
TRBV7-9	TRBJ2-5	13	once	.	TGTGCCAGCATCCAGGGGATGGGGGAGACCCAGTACTTC	CASIQGMGETQYF
TRBV4-2	TRBJ2-1	14	few	.	TGTGCCAGCAGCGCTCGCCCACCTGGGGATGAGCAGTTCTTC	CASSARPPGDEQFF
TRBV5-1	TRBJ1-4	15	.	.	TGCGCCAGCAGCTCGTGGGAGGCAACTAATGAAAAACTGTTTTTT	CASSSWEATNEKLFF
TRBV4-3	TRBJ2-1	17	.	.	TGCGCCAGCAGCCAAGAGGGGTTTTTGAGCTCCTACAATGAGCAGTTCTTC	CASSQEGFLSSYNEQFF
TRBV7-8	TRBJ1-1	15	.	TRBD1	TGTGCCAGCACAACCGACAGGGGAAGGAACACTGAAGCTTTCTTT	CASTTDRGRNTEAFF
TRBV19	TRBJ1-1	15	.	TRBD1	TGTGCCAGTAGTGCAAGACAGGGGGAGAACACTGAAGCTTTCTTT	CASSARQGENTEAFF
TRBV4-3	TRBJ2-7	15	.	.	TGCGCCAGCAGCCTAGGGGCAGGGGAGAAGTACGAGCAGTACTTC	CASSLGAGEKYEQYF
TRBV5-1	TRBJ2-7	12	.	.	TGCGCCAGCAGCCGGGACATCTACGAGCAGTACTTC	CASSRDIYEQYF
TRBV7-7	TRBJ1-4	14	.	TRBD1	TGTGCTAGCAGCTTAGGACAGGGGGGTGAAAAACTGTTTTTT	CASSLGQGGEKLFF
TRBV6-5	TRBJ2-1	13	.	.	TGTGCCAGCAGTCTCCCGGGGGCGGCTGAGCAGTTCTTC	CASSLPGAAEQFF
TRBV5-4	TRBJ2-5	16	few	.	TGTGCCAGCAGCTCCCGTAAGGCGGGGCGGCAAGAGACCCAGTACTTC	CASSSRKAGRQETQYF
TRBV6-5	TRBJ1-1	15	.	.	TGTGCCAGCAGCCCCCCGTTAGGGCGGAACACTGAAGCTTTCTTT	CASSPPLGRNTEAFF
TRBV11-2	TRBJ1-1	14	.	.	TGTGCCAGCAGCTTAGGGGGTATGAACACTGAAGCTTTCTTT	CASSLGGMNTEAFF
TRBV4-3	TRBJ2-1	16	.	.	TGCGCCAGCAGCCAAGAAACGTCACAGGGCTACAATGAGCAGTTCTTC	CASSQETSQGYNEQFF
TRBV5-1	TRBJ2-3	21	.	TRBD1	TGCGCCAGCAGCTTGGCCGTGGACAGGGGTCCGCGGGAGTGGATCACAGATACGCAGTATTTT	CASSLAVDRGPREWITDTQYF
TRBV6-1	TRBJ1-3	14	.	.	TGTGCCAGCAGAAGTTCCGTCTCTGGAAACACCATATATTTT	CASRSSVSGNTIYF
TRBV11-2	TRBJ1-1	13	.	.	TGTGCCAGCAGCTTAACAGGGAACACTGAAGCTTTCTTT	CASSLTGNTEAFF
TRBV7-2	TRBJ1-5	14	.	.	TGTGCCAGCAGCTATTTGACGGGGAATCAGCCCCAGCATTTT	CASSYLTGNQPQHF